Shown below are 7 T cell receptor beta chains from a single sample sequenced in a study of shared clonotypes between healthy human individuals. The method was immunoSEQ multiplex PCR; TCRdb's version includes in-frame clones alone and lacks a portion of them. The sample lists some 1,600,000 clones, 95% to 99% occurring once. The sequencing input was naive CD4+ T cells sorted from blood. Subset indicated: CD45RA+ positively selected. The receptors originated from a man between 25 and 39 years old in good health.

This rearrangement joins TRBV9 to TRBJ1-2; 8 nucleotides agree with TRBD1. Germline values: CDR1 SGDLS, CDR2 YYNGEE. The CDR3 covers 16 residues. After removal of 3 bases from V and 8 bases from J, the junction contained 15 bases not matched to a gene. CDR3 DNA sequence: TGTGCCAGCAGCGCCCCGGGACAGGCCGGCCTGGGGGGCTACACCTTC. The encoded protein is CASSAPGQAGLGGYTF.

The rearrangement joins TRBV18 to TRBJ2-7; 7 bases agree with TRBD1. CDR3 size: 16 residues. The junction had 8 bases not matched to a gene; V was cut back by 3 bases and J by 0 bases. Germline values: CDR1 KGHSH, CDR2 LQKENI. CDR3 nucleotide sequence: TGTGCCAGCTCACCGCTACCGGGACAGAGCTCCTACGAGCAGTACTTC. This gives the protein CASSPLPGQSSYEQYF. Drawing the rest from reference TRBV18 and TRBJ2-7, the complete variable domain is NAGVMQNPRHLVRRRGQEARLRCSPMKGHSHVYWYRQLPEEGLKFMVYLQKENIIDESGMPKERFSAEFPKEGPSILRIQQVVRGDSAAYFCASSPLPGQSSYEQYFGPGTRLTVT.

J is TRBJ2-6 and V is TRBV2; the D gene is possibly TRBD2 (6 bases). V was trimmed by 6 bases and J by 2 bases, leaving 23 bases between them. Germline V gene lookup returns CDR1 SNHLY and CDR2 FYNNEI. The CDR3 length is 19 residues. This CDR3 is CASRAGKDRRGAGANVLTF. The CDR3, as DNA: TGTGCCAGCAGGGCGGGAAAGGACCGCCGAGGTGCTGGGGCCAACGTCCTGACTTTC.

With respect to this clone: The sample holds other DNA sequences that translate to the same CDR3. J is TRBJ1-3 and V is TRBV5-1, with D uncertain. Per germline, CDR1 SGHRS and CDR2 YFSETQ. V lost 0 bases and J 1 base, leaving 5 bases between the germline ends. The CDR3 covers 14 residues. Written as DNA, the CDR3 is TGCGCCAGCAGCTTGGGAAGTTCTGGAAACACCATATATTTT. Protein: CASSLGSSGNTIYF.

The V call is TRBV7-9, the J call TRBJ1-5; the D gene is possibly TRBD1 (5 bases). The germline V gene has CDR1 SEHNR and CDR2 FQNEAQ (reference sequence). This CDR3 is built from 16 residues. Trimming shortened V by 1 base and J by 1 base, and 11 bases separated the two germline ends. CDR3 coding DNA: TGTGCCAGCAGCTTAGTCACCAGGGCGAGCAATCAGCCCCAGCATTTT. It specifies CASSLVTRASNQPQHF.

The genes are TRBV6-1 and TRBJ2-7; 9 nucleotides align to TRBD2. V shed 7 bases and J 6 bases; nucleotides not matched to a gene: 13. Germline loops: CDR1 MNHNS, CDR2 SASEGT. This CDR3 has 15 amino acids. The CDR3 reads CASNLISGRMVEQYF. For the CDR3, the DNA is TGTGCCAGCAACTTAATTAGCGGGAGAATGGTCGAGCAGTACTTC.

The chain links TRBV5-6 to TRBJ1-1; 8 bases fit TRBD1. After removal of 6 bases from V and 0 bases from J, the junction contained 7 bases not matched to a gene. Germline CDR1 is SGHDT and CDR2 is YYEEEE. CDR3 length equals 15 residues. The CDR3 loop reads CASNRGEVMNTEAFF. Here the CDR3 DNA reads TGTGCCAGCAACAGGGGGGAGGTCATGAACACTGAAGCTTTCTTT.